This TCR beta chain was recovered during a study of response to subunit inactivated influenza vaccine. Study-wide results and caveats: Researchers suggested that each seasonal influenza vaccination recruits few new T cells.

In the case of this clonotype: Its specificity is not known. This may stem from a read error, because a much larger clone lies one nucleotide away.

Each CDR3 protein is one row after TCRdb ran MiXCR on the RT-PCR reads. The repertoire includes 710,000 or so distinct CDR3 sequences, approximately 15% of them detected once, and around 10% sits in the top ten. The sequencing used PBMCs from blood, collected 11 to 12 days after vaccination. The receptor was isolated from a man aged 50 or older who received an inactivated influenza vaccine.

The chain's CDR3 is CASSLDSPLYNGQFF. CDR3 in DNA: TGTGCCAGCAGCCTAGACAGTCCCCTTTACAATGGGCAGTTCTTC. The chain recombines TRBV7-9 with TRBJ2-1; TRBD1 is a possible D gene (5 bases). Germline V gives CDR1 SEHNR, CDR2 FQNEAQ (reference sequence). This CDR3 region has 15 residues.